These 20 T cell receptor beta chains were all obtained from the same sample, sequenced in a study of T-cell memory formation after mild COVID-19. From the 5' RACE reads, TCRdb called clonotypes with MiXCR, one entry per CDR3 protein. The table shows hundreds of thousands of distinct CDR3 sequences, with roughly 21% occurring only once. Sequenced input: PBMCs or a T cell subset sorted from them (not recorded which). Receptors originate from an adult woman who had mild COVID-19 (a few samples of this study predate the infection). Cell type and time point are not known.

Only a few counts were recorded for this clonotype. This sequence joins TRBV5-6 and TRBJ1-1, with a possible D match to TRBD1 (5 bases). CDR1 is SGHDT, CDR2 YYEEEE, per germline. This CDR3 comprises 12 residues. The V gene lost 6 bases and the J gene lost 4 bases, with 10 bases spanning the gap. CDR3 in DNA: TGTGCCAGCACAGGGCCGGGCACTGAAGCTTTCTTT. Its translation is CASTGPGTEAFF.

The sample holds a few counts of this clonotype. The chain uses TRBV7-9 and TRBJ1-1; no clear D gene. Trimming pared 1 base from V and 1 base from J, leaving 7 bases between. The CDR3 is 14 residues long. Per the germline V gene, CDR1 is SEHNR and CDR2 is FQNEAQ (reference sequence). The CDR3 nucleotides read TGTGCCAGCAGCTTAGTTCCGGCGAACACTGAAGCTTTCTTT. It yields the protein CASSLVPANTEAFF.

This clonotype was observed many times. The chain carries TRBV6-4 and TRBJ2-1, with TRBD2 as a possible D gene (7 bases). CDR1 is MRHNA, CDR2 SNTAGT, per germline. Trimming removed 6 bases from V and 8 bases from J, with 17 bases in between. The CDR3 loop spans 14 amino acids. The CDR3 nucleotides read TGTGCCAGCAGGGGAGGGGGGGGCAGCGATGAGCAGTTCTTC. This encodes CASRGGGGSDEQFF.

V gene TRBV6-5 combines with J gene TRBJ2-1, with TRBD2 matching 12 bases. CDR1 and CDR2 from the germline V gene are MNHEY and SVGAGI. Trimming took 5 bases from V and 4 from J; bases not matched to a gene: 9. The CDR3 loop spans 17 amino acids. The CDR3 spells CASSPSLAGGPYNEQFF. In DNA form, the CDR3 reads TGTGCCAGCAGTCCCTCCCTAGCGGGAGGGCCTTACAATGAGCAGTTCTTC.

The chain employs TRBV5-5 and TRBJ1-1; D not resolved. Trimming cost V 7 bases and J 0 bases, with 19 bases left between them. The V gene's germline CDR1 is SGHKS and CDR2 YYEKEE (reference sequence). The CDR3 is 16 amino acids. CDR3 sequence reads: CASVTQANVMNTEAFF. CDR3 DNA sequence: TGTGCCAGCGTCACGCAGGCCAACGTAATGAACACTGAAGCTTTCTTT.

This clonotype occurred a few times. The CDR3 bases are TGTGCCAGCATCCCCCCCGCGATTCCCTACGAGCAGTACTTC. Its translation: CASIPPAIPYEQYF. The V and J genes are TRBV7-8 and TRBJ2-7; D unclear. CDR3 length: 14 residues. Germline V gives CDR1 SGHVS, CDR2 FQNEAQ. Trimming stripped 7 bases from V and 2 bases from J, with 15 bases between.

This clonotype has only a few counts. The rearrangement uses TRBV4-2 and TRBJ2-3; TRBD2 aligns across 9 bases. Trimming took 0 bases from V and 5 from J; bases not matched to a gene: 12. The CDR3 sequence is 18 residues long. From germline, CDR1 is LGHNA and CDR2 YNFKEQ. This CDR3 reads CASSQDRGAGGPLDTQYF. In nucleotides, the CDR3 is TGTGCCAGCAGCCAAGATCGTGGGGCGGGAGGGCCCCTAGATACGCAGTATTTT.

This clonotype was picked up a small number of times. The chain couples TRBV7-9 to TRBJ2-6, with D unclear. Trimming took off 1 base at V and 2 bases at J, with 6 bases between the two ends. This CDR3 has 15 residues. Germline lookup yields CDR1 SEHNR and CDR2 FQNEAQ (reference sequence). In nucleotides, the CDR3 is TGTGCCAGCAGCTTAGATGGTACTGGGGCCAACGTCCTGACTTTC. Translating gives CASSLDGTGANVLTF.

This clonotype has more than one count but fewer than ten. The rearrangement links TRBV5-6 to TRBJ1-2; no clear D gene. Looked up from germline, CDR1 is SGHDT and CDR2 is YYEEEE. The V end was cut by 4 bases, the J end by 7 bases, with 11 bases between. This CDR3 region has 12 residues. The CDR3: CASSPFRGGYTF. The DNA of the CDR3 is TGTGCCAGCAGCCCATTCCGGGGTGGCTACACCTTC.

CDR3 sequence reads: CASSSPPGRETQYF. DNA of the CDR3: TGTGCCAGCAGCTCTCCGCCGGGAAGGGAGACCCAGTACTTC. The chain recombines TRBV7-2 with TRBJ2-5; tentative D call: TRBD2 (5 bases). Per the germline V gene, CDR1 is SGHTA and CDR2 is FQGNSA. This CDR3 is 14 amino acids long. V shed 4 bases and J shed 5 bases, with 14 bases lying between them.

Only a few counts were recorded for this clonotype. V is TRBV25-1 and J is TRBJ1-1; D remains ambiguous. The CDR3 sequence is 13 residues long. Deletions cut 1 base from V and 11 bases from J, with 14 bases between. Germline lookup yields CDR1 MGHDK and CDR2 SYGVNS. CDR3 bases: TGTGCCAGCAGTGAATTGGCAGGCACCGCGGCTTTCTTT. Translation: CASSELAGTAAFF.

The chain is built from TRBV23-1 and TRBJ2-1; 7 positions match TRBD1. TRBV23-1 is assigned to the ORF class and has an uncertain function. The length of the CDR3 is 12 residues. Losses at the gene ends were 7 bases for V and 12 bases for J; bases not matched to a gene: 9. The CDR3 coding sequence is TGCGCCAGCAAGTGGATGGGACAGAGGCAGTTCTTC. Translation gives CASKWMGQRQFF.

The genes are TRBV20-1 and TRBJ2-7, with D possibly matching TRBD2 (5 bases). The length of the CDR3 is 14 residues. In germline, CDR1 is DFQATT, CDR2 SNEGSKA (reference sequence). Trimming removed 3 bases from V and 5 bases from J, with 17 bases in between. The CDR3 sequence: CSASLTARGNEQYF. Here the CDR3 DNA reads TGCAGTGCTAGCCTTACAGCGCGAGGGAACGAGCAGTACTTC.

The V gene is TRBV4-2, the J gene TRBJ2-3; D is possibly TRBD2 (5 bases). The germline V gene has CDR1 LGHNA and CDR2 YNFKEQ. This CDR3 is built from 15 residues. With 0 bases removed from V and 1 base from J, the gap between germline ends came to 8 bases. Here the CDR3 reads CASSQDGSGTDTQYF. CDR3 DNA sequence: TGTGCCAGCAGCCAAGATGGGAGCGGCACAGATACGCAGTATTTT.

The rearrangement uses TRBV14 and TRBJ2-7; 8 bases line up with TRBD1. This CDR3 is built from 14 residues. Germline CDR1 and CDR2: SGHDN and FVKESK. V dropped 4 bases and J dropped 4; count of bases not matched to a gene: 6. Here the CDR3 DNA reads TGTGCCAGCAGCCGAGCAGGGGGCTTTTACGAGCAGTACTTC. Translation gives CASSRAGGFYEQYF.

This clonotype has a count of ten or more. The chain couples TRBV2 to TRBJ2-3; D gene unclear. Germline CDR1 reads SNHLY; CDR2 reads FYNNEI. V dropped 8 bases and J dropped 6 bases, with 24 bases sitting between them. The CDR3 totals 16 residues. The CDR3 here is CASHPGPASRWDTQYF. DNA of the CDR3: TGTGCCAGCCACCCCGGACCGGCGTCGAGGTGGGATACGCAGTATTTT.

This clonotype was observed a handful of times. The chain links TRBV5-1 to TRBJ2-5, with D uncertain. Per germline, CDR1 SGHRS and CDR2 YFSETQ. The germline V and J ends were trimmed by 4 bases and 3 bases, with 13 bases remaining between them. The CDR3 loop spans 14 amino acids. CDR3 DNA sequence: TGCGCCAGCAGCCGTGGAACCATGGAAGAGACCCAGTACTTC. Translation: CASSRGTMEETQYF.

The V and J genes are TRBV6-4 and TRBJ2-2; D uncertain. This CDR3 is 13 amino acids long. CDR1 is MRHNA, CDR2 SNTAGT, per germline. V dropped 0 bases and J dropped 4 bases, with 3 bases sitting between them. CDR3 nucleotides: TGTGCCAGCAGTGACTCGTCCACCGGGGAGCTGTTTTTT. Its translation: CASSDSSTGELFF.

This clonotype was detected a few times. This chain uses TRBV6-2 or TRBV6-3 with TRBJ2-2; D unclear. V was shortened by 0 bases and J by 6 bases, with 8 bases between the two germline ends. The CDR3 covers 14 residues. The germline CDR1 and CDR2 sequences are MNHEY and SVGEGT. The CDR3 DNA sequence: TGTGCCAGCAGTTACTCGAAAGTTTCCGGGGAGCTGTTTTTT. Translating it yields CASSYSKVSGELFF.

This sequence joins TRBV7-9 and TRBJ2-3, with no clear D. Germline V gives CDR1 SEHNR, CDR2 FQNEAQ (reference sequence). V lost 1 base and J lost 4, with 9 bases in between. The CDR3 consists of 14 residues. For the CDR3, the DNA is TGTGCCAGCAGCTTAGTTAGGACCTCAGATACGCAGTATTTT. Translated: CASSLVRTSDTQYF.